This is a list of T cell receptor beta chains from one sample in a study of neurological immune-mediated disorders. From the 5' RACE reads, TCRdb called clonotypes with MiXCR, one entry per CDR3 protein. The repertoire holds about 44,000 distinct CDR3 sequences, roughly 6% seen once, with about 0.57% in the top ten. Sequencing was performed on CD4+ T cells from blood. The receptor source for this set is a woman between 40 and 50 years old in good health. CDR3s include the opening cysteine and the closing phenylalanine or tryptophan. The D gene is left open where the match is weak. Size is stated as once, few, many, or a class for an expanded clone.

medium-sized	NA	TRBJ1-1	TRBV5-1	CASSALTGRLAEAFF	TGCGCCAGCAGCGCCCTAACAGGGCGGCTGGCTGAAGCTTTCTTT
many	NA	TRBJ1-4	TRBV5-1	CASSSDLNRGEKLFF	TGCGCCAGCAGCTCGGACCTAAACCGGGGTGAAAAACTGTTTTTT
many	TRBD2	TRBJ2-1	TRBV28	CASSSRTSGRASNEQFF	TGTGCCAGCAGTTCCAGAACTAGCGGGAGGGCCTCCAATGAGCAGTTCTTC
many	TRBD2	TRBJ2-5	TRBV7-9	CASSPRFAGGEYF	TGTGCCAGCAGTCCCCGGTTTGCGGGAGGAGAGTACTTC
many	TRBD1	TRBJ2-7	TRBV28	CASSQGQGGFYEQYF	TGTGCCAGCAGTCAAGGACAGGGGGGCTTCTACGAGCAGTACTTC
many	TRBD2	TRBJ2-2	TRBV4-2	CASSRTPGASGSDGELFF	TGTGCCAGCAGCCGGACCCCGGGAGCTAGCGGGAGCGACGGGGAGCTGTTTTTT
many	NA	TRBJ1-2	TRBV20-1	CSARDAGKGYTF	TGCAGTGCTAGAGATGCCGGAAAGGGCTACACCTTC
many	NA	TRBJ1-1	TRBV7-3	CASSLIPLSGGTEAFF	TGTGCCAGCAGCTTAATTCCCTTAAGTGGTGGGACTGAAGCTTTCTTT
many	NA	TRBJ1-4	TRBV5-1	CASSLGTRGANEKLFF	TGCGCCAGCAGCTTGGGGACCCGGGGGGCTAATGAAAAACTGTTTTTT
many	TRBD1	TRBJ2-2	TRBV29-1	CSVDLGTGYTGELFF	TGCAGCGTGGACCTCGGGACAGGTTACACCGGGGAGCTGTTTTTT
many	TRBD1	TRBJ2-1	TRBV5-1	CASSPNRGSYNEQFF	TGCGCCAGCAGCCCCAACAGGGGCTCCTACAATGAGCAGTTCTTC
many	TRBD1	TRBJ2-3	TRBV20-1	CSASGTGGPDTQYF	TGCAGTGCTAGCGGGACAGGGGGCCCAGATACGCAGTATTTT
few	NA	TRBJ1-1	TRBV3-1	CASKVWGRAEAFF	TGTGCCAGCAAGGTTTGGGGTCGGGCTGAAGCTTTCTTT
many	NA	TRBJ2-5	TRBV5-1	CASSLSDSLVKETQYF	TGCGCCAGCAGCTTATCGGACAGCTTAGTTAAAGAGACCCAGTACTTC
many	TRBD1	TRBJ2-5	TRBV5-1	CASSAGTGQETQYF	TGCGCCAGCAGCGCGGGGACAGGACAAGAGACCCAGTACTTC
many	TRBD2	TRBJ2-2	TRBV15	CATSRDILAAGELFF	TGTGCCACCAGCAGAGATATACTAGCGGCCGGGGAGCTGTTTTTT
many	TRBD1	TRBJ2-6	TRBV5-1	CASSVQGEWAGGANVLTF	TGCGCCAGCAGCGTCCAGGGGGAATGGGCCGGTGGGGCCAACGTCCTGACTTTC
few	TRBD1	TRBJ2-6	TRBV9	CASSVGTGVTGANVLTF	TGTGCCAGCAGCGTAGGGACAGGGGTCACTGGGGCCAACGTCCTGACTTTC
many	NA	TRBJ2-2	TRBV7-2	CASSVSVTRGSGELFF	TGTGCCAGCAGCGTTAGCGTCACAAGGGGGTCCGGGGAGCTGTTTTTT
many	NA	TRBJ2-1	TRBV7-2	CASSLVGGAGGNRNEQFF	TGTGCCAGCAGCTTAGTTGGGGGTGCGGGCGGGAACCGCAATGAGCAGTTCTTC